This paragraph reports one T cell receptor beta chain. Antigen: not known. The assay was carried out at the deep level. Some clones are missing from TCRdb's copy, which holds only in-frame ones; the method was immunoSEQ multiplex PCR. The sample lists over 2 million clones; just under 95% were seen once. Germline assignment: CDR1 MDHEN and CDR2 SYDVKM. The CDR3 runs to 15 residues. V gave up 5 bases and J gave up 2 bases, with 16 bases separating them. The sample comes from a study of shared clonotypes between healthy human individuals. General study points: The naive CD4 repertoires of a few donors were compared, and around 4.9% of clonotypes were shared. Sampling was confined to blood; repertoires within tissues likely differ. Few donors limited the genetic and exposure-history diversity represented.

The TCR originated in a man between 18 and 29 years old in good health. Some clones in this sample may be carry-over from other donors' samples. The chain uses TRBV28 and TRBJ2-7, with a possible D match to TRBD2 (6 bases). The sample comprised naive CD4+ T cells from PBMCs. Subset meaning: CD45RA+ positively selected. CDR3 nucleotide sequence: TGTGCCAGCAGTCAACTGGGGGGACGGCCCTACGAGCAGTACTTC. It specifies CASSQLGGRPYEQYF.